The sequence of this T cell receptor (beta chain) was determined in a study of T cell responses to AZD1222 COVID-19 vaccine (dated by TCRdb to the early 2020s). As for the study more broadly: Because spike-specific TCR depth and breadth did not differ between the two schedules, AZD1222 recipients who got a second dose at roughly 4 weeks were pooled with those who got a second dose at roughly 12 weeks. TCR sequencing was performed for about 250 trial participants, of whom roughly 200 were given two doses of AZD1222 and around 25 were given two doses of MenACWY control vaccine. Trial participants were enrolled into age subgroups of 18-55, 56-69 and 70-plus years, which contained 148, 28 and 57 TCR-sequenced participants, respectively.

About this clone: There is no known antigen for this receptor. Per-base qualities were not stored, and no clone one base away is much larger.

The CDR3 regions of human TCRbeta chains were analyzed by immunosequencing. The paper's data handling went like this. TCRs in the repertoires were matched against a reference library of SARS-CoV-2-specific TCRs that had been generated with the MIRA antigen-specificity platform. Breadth was defined as the fraction of unique TCRs that were SARS-CoV-2-associated, and depth was defined as the fraction of total T cells that were SARS-CoV-2-associated. Using the MIRA data, each spike-specific TCR was assigned both to the spike region to which the TCR was reactive and to a CD4 or CD8 class. Log10-transformed breadth and depth values were compared by one-way ANOVA with Sidak's multiple comparisons tests. Sourced from immuneACCESS, this table was stored by TCRdb with only in-frame sequences that have V and J called. A share of the clones is absent; for the studies checked, an unresolved V gene accounts for under half, and the remainder has no known explanation. V and J calls and clone size are as listed in that table; D and trimming were resolved from the DNA. In all, the sample holds tens of thousands of clones, and 90% to 95% of those were seen once. The top ten hold over 4.5% of the sample.

What the study reported, not specific to this receptor: After two AZD1222 doses, both the breadth and the depth of spike-specific TCRs were significantly higher than at day 0 and than in MenACWY recipients. Because no day 14 peak-response samples were available, the repertoires could be characterized only after the peak T cell response. The 56-69-year group was small, and its depth increase did not reach significance, likely because of low power. Conclusions about previously exposed vaccinees are limited, since just five or six AZD1222 recipients were seropositive for SARS-CoV-2 at baseline. CD4 TCRs associated with the vaccine covered the entire spike protein, and the dominant responses were in regions 160-218 and 743-854. Participants were mostly white British and included more females than males, and it was suggested by the authors that clonal diversity may have been underestimated. Epitopes outside the regions mutated in the B.1.351 and B.1.1.7 variants were reportedly recognized by nearly half of the unique spike-specific TCRs.

Cut back by 0 bases and 14 bases, the V and J ends lie 15 bases apart. The germline V gene gives CDR1 as SGHDT and CDR2 as YYEEEE. The CDR3 runs 13 amino acids, cysteine and phenylalanine included. Solely the CDR3 DNA is kept, with 39 bases framed from the first base. This specimen's time point label, interpreted: baseline before first vaccination. The vaccinee samples were drawn from two UK trials, COV001 and COV002, one of which was a single-blind randomized controlled phase 2/3 trial testing AZD1222 (ChAdOx1 nCoV-19) in healthy adults. Trial participant PBMC samples were collected at day 0 and day 28 after the second dose for TCRbeta chain sequencing.

The chain couples TRBV5-6 to TRBJ2-1; the D call is possibly TRBD1 or TRBD2, each sharing 5 bases. The receptor's source is an adult in good health. The material was peripheral blood, obtained on day 0 of AZD1222 vaccination. The bases read TGTGCCAGCAGCTTGGCCGGGGACGGTAGGGAGTTCTTC. This translates into CASSLAGDGREFF.